This T cell receptor (beta chain) was identified during a study of T cells expressing NK-cell markers. Study as a whole: Repertoire data for TCR beta were derived from sorted T cells (CD3+CD56+NKG2C+, CD3+CD56+NKG2C- and CD3+CD56-NKG2C+). The study sequenced eight donors, seven HCMV-seropositive and one seronegative.

Study-wide points: A few donors showed these clonotypes also leading the CD3+CD56-NKG2C+ fraction.

Concerning this clonotype: No antigen is known for it.

What made the TCR beta cDNA was 5'RACE template switching with UMIs. Reprocessing the 5' RACE reads, TCRdb reports a single entry for every CDR3 protein and omits DNA. Its table lists about 260,000 distinct CDR3 sequences. CDR1 is DFQATT and CDR2 is SNEGSKA in the germline V gene (reference sequence). The CDR3 has 15 amino acids. The sequenced material came from blood T cells: a sorted CD56 or NKG2C T cell subset, CD4+ or CD8+ T cells, or bulk PBMC T cells (not recorded which). The TCR comes from a man between 18 and 29 years old in good health. The J gene is TRBJ2-3, the V gene TRBV20-1; TCRdb designates TRBD2, a call that cannot be tested without DNA. The CDR3 is CSARDPGGTADTQYF.